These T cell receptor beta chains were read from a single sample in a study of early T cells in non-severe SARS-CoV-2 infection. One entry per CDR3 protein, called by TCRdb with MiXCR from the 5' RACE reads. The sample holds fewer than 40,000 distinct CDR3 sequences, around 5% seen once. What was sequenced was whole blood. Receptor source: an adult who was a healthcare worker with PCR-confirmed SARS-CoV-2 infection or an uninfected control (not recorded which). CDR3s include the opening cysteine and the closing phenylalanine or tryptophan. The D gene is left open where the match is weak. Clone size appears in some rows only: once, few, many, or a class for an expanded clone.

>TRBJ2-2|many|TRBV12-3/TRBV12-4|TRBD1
TGTGCCAGCAGTCACGGGACAGCTCACACCGGGGAGCTGTTTTTT
CASSHGTAHTGELFF
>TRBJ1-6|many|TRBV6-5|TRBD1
TGTGCCAGCAGAAACACTTTGACAGGGAGAAATAATTCACCCCTCCACTTT
CASRNTLTGRNNSPLHF
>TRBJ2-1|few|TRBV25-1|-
TGTGCCAGCAGTGAATATGGGGCCATCTCTGAGCAGTTCTTC
CASSEYGAISEQFF
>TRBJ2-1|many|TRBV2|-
TGTGCCAGCAAGACAGGATATTACAATGAGCAGTTCTTC
CASKTGYYNEQFF
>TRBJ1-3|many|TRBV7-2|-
TGTGCCAGCAGCTTACTCGCTCTGGGAGCTGGAAACACCATATATTTT
CASSLLALGAGNTIYF
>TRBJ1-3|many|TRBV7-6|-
TGTGCCAGCAGCCCCGGTAATGCCAGGGCTAACGGAAACACCATATATTTT
CASSPGNARANGNTIYF
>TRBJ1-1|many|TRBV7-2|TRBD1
TGTGCCAGCCGGCCGGGACAGGGAGGCACTGAAGCTTTCTTT
CASRPGQGGTEAFF
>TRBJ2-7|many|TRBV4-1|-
TGCGCCAGCAGCCAAGCAGGGAATCGGAACGAGCAGTACTTC
CASSQAGNRNEQYF
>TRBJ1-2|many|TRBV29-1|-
TGCAGCGTTTACGCGGACAGTGTGGGTTATGGCTACACCTTC
CSVYADSVGYGYTF
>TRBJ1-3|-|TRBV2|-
TGTGCCAGCAGTGAAGCGCTTGGCTTGGGAGCTGAAAACACCATATATTTT
CASSEALGLGAENTIYF
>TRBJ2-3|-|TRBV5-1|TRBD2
TGCGCCAGCAGCTTGGACCTAGCGGACGGGGGGGCAGATACGCAGTATTTT
CASSLDLADGGADTQYF
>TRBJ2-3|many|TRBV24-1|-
TGTGCCACCAGCCGGGGAGGCACAGATACGCAGTATTTT
CATSRGGTDTQYF
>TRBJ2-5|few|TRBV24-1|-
TGTGCCACCAGTGATCCTAGGGGGGGCAGAGAGACCCAGTACTTC
CATSDPRGGRETQYF
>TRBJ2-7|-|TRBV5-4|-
TGTGCCAGCAGAGGGGGGCCCGGTGGAAACGAGCAGTACTTC
CASRGGPGGNEQYF
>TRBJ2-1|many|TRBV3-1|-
TGTGCCAGCAGCCAAGGTATGGGGCCTGAGCAGTTCTTC
CASSQGMGPEQFF
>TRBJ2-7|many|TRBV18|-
TGTGCCAGCTCACCGGACGAATACGAGCAGTACTTC
CASSPDEYEQYF
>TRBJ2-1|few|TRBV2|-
TGTGCCAGCAGTGGGGCAGGGGTTTCCTACAATGAGCAGTTCTTC
CASSGAGVSYNEQFF
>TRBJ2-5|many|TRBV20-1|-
TGCAGTGCTAGCCGGACGGCGGAGACCCAGTACTTC
CSASRTAETQYF
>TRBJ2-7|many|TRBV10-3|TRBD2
TGTGCCATCAGTGAGTCGAATAGCGGGACCTACGAGCAGTACTTC
CAISESNSGTYEQYF
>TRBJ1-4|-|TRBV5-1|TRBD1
TGCGCCAGCAGGGGGACAGATAATGAAAAACTGTTTTTT
CASRGTDNEKLFF
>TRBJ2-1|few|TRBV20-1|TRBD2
TGCAGTGCTAGAGAAGCTAGCGGGGTATACAATGAGCAGTTCTTC
CSAREASGVYNEQFF
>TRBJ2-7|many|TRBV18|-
TGTGCCAGCTCACCCGGGACCGACGAGCAGTACTTC
CASSPGTDEQYF
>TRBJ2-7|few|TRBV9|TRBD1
TGTGCCAGCAGCTTCGGACCGACAGGGGGCGACGAGCAGTACTTC
CASSFGPTGGDEQYF
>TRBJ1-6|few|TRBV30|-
TGTGCCTGGAAGAGTTGGACAGAGACTTCACCCCTCCACTTT
CAWKSWTETSPLHF
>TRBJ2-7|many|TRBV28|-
TGTGCCAGTCGACCCGCAGGGGCGTTCTACGAGCAGTACTTC
CASRPAGAFYEQYF
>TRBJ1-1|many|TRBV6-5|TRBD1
TGTGCCAGCAGTTGGGGACAGGGAGTGAACACTGAAGCTTTCTTT
CASSWGQGVNTEAFF
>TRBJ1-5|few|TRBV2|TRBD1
TGTGCCAGCAGTGGACAGGGATGGGGTCAGCCCCAGCATTTT
CASSGQGWGQPQHF
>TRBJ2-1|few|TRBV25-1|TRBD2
TGTGCCAGCAGTGAAGCGGGAGGCTTCTACAATGAGCAGTTCTTC
CASSEAGGFYNEQFF
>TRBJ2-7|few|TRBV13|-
TGTGCCAGCAGCTTATTCTCCACATCCTACGAGCAGTACTTC
CASSLFSTSYEQYF
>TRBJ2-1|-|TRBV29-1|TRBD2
TGCAGCGTTGAGTTTTTGACTAGCGGGGGCAATGAGCAGTTCTTC
CSVEFLTSGGNEQFF
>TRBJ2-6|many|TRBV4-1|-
TGCGCCAGCAGCCAAGAGGGAAGGGCATCTTCTGGGGCCAACGTCCTGACTTTC
CASSQEGRASSGANVLTF
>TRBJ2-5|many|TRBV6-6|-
TGTGCCAGCAGTTACCAGGGGCACCAAGAGACCCAGTACTTC
CASSYQGHQETQYF
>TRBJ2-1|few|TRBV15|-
TGTGCCACCAGCAGAGATAGGAGCAGCTCCTACAATGAGCAGTTCTTC
CATSRDRSSSYNEQFF
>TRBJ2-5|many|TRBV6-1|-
TGTGCCAGCCCTGACAGGGGAGGGGAGACCCAGTACTTC
CASPDRGGETQYF
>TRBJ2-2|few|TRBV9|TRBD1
TGTGCCAGCAGCGTACCGACAGGGGCGGCCACCGGGGAGCTGTTTTTT
CASSVPTGAATGELFF
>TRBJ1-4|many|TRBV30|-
TGTGCCTGGAGTGTAAGTTTGGCCTCGCCGCTGTTTTTT
CAWSVSLASPLFF
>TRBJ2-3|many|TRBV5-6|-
TGTGCCAGCAGCTGGGCTCCCCGTTCAGATACGCAGTATTTT
CASSWAPRSDTQYF
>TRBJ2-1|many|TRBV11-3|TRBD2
TGTGCCAGCAGCTTAGGGGTAGCGGGAGGCCCCCGGAATGAGCAGTTCTTC
CASSLGVAGGPRNEQFF
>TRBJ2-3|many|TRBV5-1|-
TGCGCCAGCAGCCCGCTTGCGACTCCCACAGATACGCAGTATTTT
CASSPLATPTDTQYF
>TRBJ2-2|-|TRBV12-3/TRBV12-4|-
TGTGCCAGCAGGATGGGGCGGAACACCGGGGAGCTGTTTTTT
CASRMGRNTGELFF
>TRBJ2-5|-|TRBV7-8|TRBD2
TGTGCCAGCAGCTCCACCCCTGGACTAGCGGGGCTAGAGACCCAGTACTTC
CASSSTPGLAGLETQYF
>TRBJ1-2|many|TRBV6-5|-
TGTGCCAGCAGTCGCGCGAAGGCCCCAGAGTATGGCTACACCTTC
CASSRAKAPEYGYTF
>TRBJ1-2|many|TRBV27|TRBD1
TGTGCCAGCAGTTGGGTGGGACAGGGGTTAGATGGCTACACCTTC
CASSWVGQGLDGYTF
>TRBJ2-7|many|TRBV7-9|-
TGTGCCAGCAGCTTCGAGACGTCCTTTCAGTACTTC
CASSFETSFQYF
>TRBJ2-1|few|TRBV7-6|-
TGTGCCAGCAGCCCTCTCTCCTACAATGAGCAGTTCTTC
CASSPLSYNEQFF
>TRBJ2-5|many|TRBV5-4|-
TGTGCCAGCAGCGCAAACGGGGGTCTGGAGACCCAGTACTTC
CASSANGGLETQYF
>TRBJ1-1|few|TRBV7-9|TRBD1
TGTGCCAGCAGGCCAGGGGGCGGAAACACTGAAGCTTTCTTT
CASRPGGGNTEAFF
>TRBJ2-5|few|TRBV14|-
TGTGCCAGCAGCCAAGATCAGGGGACCCCCCAGTACTTC
CASSQDQGTPQYF